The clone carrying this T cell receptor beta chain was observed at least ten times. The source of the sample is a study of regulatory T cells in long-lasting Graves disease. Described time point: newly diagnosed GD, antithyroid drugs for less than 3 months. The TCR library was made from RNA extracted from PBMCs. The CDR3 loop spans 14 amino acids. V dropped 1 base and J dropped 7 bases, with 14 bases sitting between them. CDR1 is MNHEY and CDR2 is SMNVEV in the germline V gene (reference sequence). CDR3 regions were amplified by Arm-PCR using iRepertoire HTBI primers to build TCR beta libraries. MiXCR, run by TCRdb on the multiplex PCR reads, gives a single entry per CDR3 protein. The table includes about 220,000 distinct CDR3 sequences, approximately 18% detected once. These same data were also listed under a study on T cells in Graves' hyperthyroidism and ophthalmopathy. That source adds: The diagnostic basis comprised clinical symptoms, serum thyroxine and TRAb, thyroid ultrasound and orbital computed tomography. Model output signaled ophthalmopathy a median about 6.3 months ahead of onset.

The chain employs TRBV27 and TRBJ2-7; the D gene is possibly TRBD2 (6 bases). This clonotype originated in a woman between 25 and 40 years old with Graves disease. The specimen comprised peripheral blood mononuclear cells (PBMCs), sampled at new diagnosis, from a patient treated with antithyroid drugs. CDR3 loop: CASSLYSGAGEQYF. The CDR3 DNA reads TGTGCCAGCAGTTTATACTCCGGGGCGGGGGAGCAGTACTTC.